One sample yielded the 32 T cell receptor beta chains listed below, sequenced in a study of metastatic and nonmetastatic thyroid tumors. No treatment had been given to any patient before thyroid surgery. Using MiXCR, TCRdb re-called clones from the PCR reads. The sample lists tens of thousands of clones, around 15% occurring once. The sequencing input was blood. The receptor source for this set is a male donor with papillary thyroid cancer or a benign thyroid nodule (not recorded which). Some clones in this sample may be carry-over from other donors' samples.

The chain carries TRBV11-2 and TRBJ2-1; 8 bases align to TRBD2. This CDR3 has 16 residues. In germline, CDR1 is SGHAT, CDR2 FQNNGV. V lost 1 base and J lost 7; bases outside the gene matches: 9. In nucleotides, the CDR3 is TGTGCCAGCAGCTTAGTTGGGGGACTAGGTGGAAATGAGCAGTTCTTC. It yields the protein CASSLVGGLGGNEQFF.

This clone was detected only once. CDR3 sequence (DNA): TGTGCCATCATCGTGCGCGATTCCTACAATGAGCAGTTCTTC. It is translated as CAIIVRDSYNEQFF. The rearrangement uses TRBV9 and TRBJ2-1; D ambiguous. V lost 9 bases and J lost 1, with 14 bases in between. The V gene's germline CDR1 is SGDLS and CDR2 YYNGEE. The CDR3 has 14 residues.

A single count supports this clone. V is TRBV5-1 and J is TRBJ2-2; 8 bases line up with TRBD1. After removal of 1 base from V and 5 bases from J, the junction contained 4 bases not matched to a gene. Germline assignment: CDR1 SGHRS and CDR2 YFSETQ. This CDR3 contains 15 residues. Here the CDR3 reads CASSLLDRVTGELFF. Here the CDR3 DNA reads TGCGCCAGCAGCTTGCTGGACAGGGTAACCGGGGAGCTGTTTTTT.

This clone has at least ten counts. The chain joins TRBV27 to TRBJ1-1, with a tentative D call TRBD1 (6 bases). The CDR3 length is 14 residues. V was clipped by 6 bases and J by 4 bases, with 15 bases between them. Per the germline V gene, CDR1 is MNHEY and CDR2 is SMNVEV (reference sequence). This chain's CDR3 is CASSQLGGRTEAFF. The CDR3 coding sequence is TGTGCCAGCAGCCAATTAGGGGGGCGCACTGAAGCTTTCTTT.

This clone has a count of ten or more. The chain links TRBV7-8 to TRBJ1-3; tentatively, D is TRBD1 (6 bases). From germline, CDR1 is SGHVS and CDR2 FQNEAQ. The CDR3 contains 17 residues. The ends were cut back, 4 bases at V and 3 bases at J, with 19 bases in the middle. CDR3 in amino acids: CASSSLTRGHLGNTIYF. As DNA, the CDR3 is TGTGCCAGCAGCTCCCTAACACGGGGGCACCTTGGAAACACCATATATTTT.

There are a few counts of this clone. One end of the junction fails to match germline, which may point to a read error. The chain recombines TRBV6-2 or TRBV6-3 with TRBJ2-7; D is perhaps TRBD1 (7 bases). The CDR3 is made up of 16 amino acids. Germline CDR1 MNHEY, CDR2 SVGEGT. CDR3 bases: TGTGCCAGCACTTACGCGGGGACCGGGACAGCCTACGAGCAGTACTTC. Translating it yields CASTYAGTGTAYEQYF.

This clone was counted only a few times. The chain employs TRBV15 and TRBJ2-1, with TRBD2 identical over 10 bases. After removal of 1 base from V and 7 bases from J, the junction contained 7 bases not matched to a gene. The CDR3 runs to 16 residues. Germline CDR1 reads LNHNV; CDR2 reads YYDKDF (reference sequence). This CDR3 is CATSRGGTSVSNEQFF. The CDR3 DNA follows: TGTGCCACCAGCAGAGGGGGGACTAGCGTGAGTAATGAGCAGTTCTTC.

On this clone: Since a much larger clone is just one base distant, this may be a read error. This chain uses TRBV18 with TRBJ1-5; D is possibly TRBD1 (5 bases). The CDR3 sequence is 15 residues long. Germline lookup yields CDR1 KGHSH and CDR2 LQKENI. Here the CDR3 DNA reads TGTGCCAGCTCCCCAACAGGTTCTAGCAATCAGCACCAGCATTTT. Protein: CASSPTGSSNQHQHF. Based on the CDR3 plus reference TRBV18 and TRBJ1-5, the full variable domain is NAGVMQNPRHLVRRRGQEARLRCSPMKGHSHVYWYRQLPEEGLKFMVYLQKENIIDESGMPKERFSAEFPKEGPSILRIQQVVRGDSAAYFCASSPTGSSNQHQHFGDGTRLSIL.

This clone was seen many times. V usage is TRBV10-3 and J usage is TRBJ1-2; the D gene is possibly TRBD1 (5 bases). CDR1 ENHRY and CDR2 SYGVKD come from the germline V gene. Trimming pared 6 bases from V and 5 bases from J, leaving 13 bases between. CDR3 length: 13 residues. The CDR3, as DNA: TGTGCCATCAGCTCCGGGACCGATTATGGCTACACCTTC. It yields the protein CAISSGTDYGYTF.

Many counts were recorded for this clone. The chain combines TRBV5-6 with TRBJ2-3; the match to TRBD1 covers 7 bases. Germline CDR1 SGHDT, CDR2 YYEEEE. With 3 bases clipped from V and 3 bases from J, the junction kept 4 bases outside the gene matches. The length of the CDR3 is 14 residues. In DNA, the CDR3 is TGTGCCAGCAGCTCCACAGGGGCAACAGATACGCAGTATTTT. It translates to CASSSTGATDTQYF.

This clone was detected many times. CDR3 in DNA: TGTGCCAGCAGCTTAGGTCAGGGGGTCTTCTCTGGGGCCAACGTCCTGACTTTC. Translating gives CASSLGQGVFSGANVLTF. The chain is built from TRBV7-3 and TRBJ2-6; 7 bases match TRBD1. The CDR3 sequence is 18 residues long. Germline values: CDR1 SGHTA, CDR2 FQGTGA. The V segment lost 2 bases and the J segment 0 bases; nucleotides outside the gene matches: 7.

Points on this clone: A much larger clone differs by one base, so this may be a read error. V usage is TRBV14 and J usage is TRBJ1-5; TRBD1 might be the D (6 bases). Germline-derived CDR1 and CDR2 are SGHDN and FVKESK. V shed 0 bases and J shed 4 bases, with 13 bases lying between them. The CDR3 spans 16 residues. In DNA, the CDR3 is TGTGCCAGCAGCCAAGAAAACAGGGCCATTAATCAGCCCCAGCATTTT. This gives the protein CASSQENRAINQPQHF.

This clone was detected many times. The gene calls are TRBV4-1 and TRBJ1-3; possible D gene TRBD1, 6 bases. V was shortened by 6 bases and J by 4 bases, with 16 bases between the two germline ends. The CDR3 runs 15 residues. Looked up from germline, CDR1 is MGHRA and CDR2 is YSYEKL. The CDR3 DNA reads as TGCGCCAGCAGGACGGTGGGGGCAGGCGGAAACACCATATATTTT. Translating gives CASRTVGAGGNTIYF.

This clone was found many times. The chain links TRBV11-1 to TRBJ1-2; 7 bases map to TRBD1. The germline gives CDR1 SGHAT, CDR2 FQDESV (reference sequence). The length of the CDR3 is 16 residues. The ends lost 0 bases at V and 2 bases at J; junction bases unmatched: 6. Here the CDR3 reads CASSLAGAGQNYGYTF. Written as DNA, the CDR3 is TGTGCCAGCAGCTTAGCGGGGGCGGGACAGAACTATGGCTACACCTTC. The full variable domain, completed using reference TRBV11-1 and TRBJ1-2, is EAEVAQSPRYKITEKSQAVAFWCDPISGHATLYWYRQILGQGPELLVQFQDESVVDDSQLPKDRFSAERLKGVDSTLKIQPAELGDSAMYLCASSLAGAGQNYGYTFGSGTRLTVV.

The chain is built from TRBV9 and TRBJ2-1; D might be TRBD1 (5 bases). Germline lookup yields CDR1 SGDLS and CDR2 YYNGEE. The CDR3 loop spans 13 amino acids. V shed 5 bases and J shed 3 bases, with 9 bases lying between them. As DNA, the CDR3 is TGTGCCAGCAGTATTAGGGGCTACAATGAGCAGTTCTTC. Encoded protein: CASSIRGYNEQFF.

The V and J genes are TRBV20-1 and TRBJ2-1; D is undetermined. CDR3 size: 17 residues. The V and J ends lost 2 bases and 0 bases respectively, with 17 bases between them. Germline V CDR1 and CDR2: DFQATT, SNEGSKA (reference sequence). The CDR3 region has the DNA TGCAGTGCTAGAACAGCGTGGGTTTCTCGCTCCTACAATGAGCAGTTCTTC. It translates to CSARTAWVSRSYNEQFF.

CDR3 DNA sequence: TGTGCCAGCAGTCCCTCGACTAGCGTTTACGAGCAGTACTTC. Protein product: CASSPSTSVYEQYF. The chain uses TRBV4-2 and TRBJ2-7, with 8 bases that match TRBD2. CDR1 and CDR2 (germline): LGHNA, YNFKEQ. The CDR3 contains 14 residues. The V segment lost 6 bases and the J segment 4 bases; nucleotides outside the gene matches: 8.

This clone appeared a few times. The chain uses TRBV7-8 and TRBJ2-1; D ambiguous. The CDR3 is 13 amino acids. Germline V gene sequence: CDR1 SGHVS, CDR2 FQNEAQ. Trimming shortened V by 4 bases and J by 8 bases, and 12 bases separated the two germline ends. The CDR3 loop reads CASSYGPGDEQFF. The DNA for the CDR3 is TGTGCCAGCAGCTATGGGCCCGGCGATGAGCAGTTCTTC.

This clone appeared many times. In DNA form, the CDR3 reads TGTGCCACCAGGAACAGGGGGCAGGGTGAAAAACTGTTTTTT. Translated: CATRNRGQGEKLFF. This chain joins TRBV6-1 and TRBJ1-4, with 9 bases identical to TRBD1. In germline, CDR1 is MNHNS, CDR2 SASEGT. The CDR3 runs to 14 residues. The V gene end was trimmed by 10 bases and the J gene end by 7 bases; junction bases not matched to a gene: 10.

This clone showed up many times. This sequence joins TRBV27 and TRBJ2-5, with 9 positions matching TRBD1. This CDR3 is built from 16 residues. Germline V gene lookup returns CDR1 MNHEY and CDR2 SMNVEV (reference sequence). J was trimmed by 1 base and V by 5 bases; bases with no gene match: 8. CDR3: CASSQLGQGGQETQYF. CDR3 in DNA: TGTGCCAGCAGTCAGCTGGGACAGGGAGGCCAAGAGACCCAGTACTTC.

This clone has at least ten counts. An end of the junction does not agree with germline; a read error may underlie this. The rearrangement joins TRBV13 to TRBJ2-5; the match to TRBD1 covers 7 bases. Looked up from germline, CDR1 is PRHDT and CDR2 is FYEKMQ (reference sequence). This CDR3 has 14 residues. This chain's CDR3 is CACSSPGQQETQYF. Written as DNA, the CDR3 is TGTGCCTGCAGCTCGCCGGGACAGCAAGAGACCCAGTACTTC.

This clone was detected many times. The rearrangement links TRBV9 to TRBJ2-6; D call uncertain. This CDR3 has 13 amino acids. V was trimmed by 4 bases and J by 0 bases, leaving 2 bases between them. The germline V gene encodes CDR1 SGDLS and CDR2 YYNGEE. This chain's CDR3 is CASSSSGANVLTF. CDR3 coding DNA: TGTGCCAGCAGCAGCTCTGGGGCCAACGTCCTGACTTTC.

This clone was recorded many times. The same CDR3 arises from other DNA sequences in this sample as well. The CDR3 DNA reads TGCAGTGCTAAGATCGGACAGGGGCCATCGCAATTCAATCAGCCCCAGCATTTT. Amino acid sequence: CSAKIGQGPSQFNQPQHF. The chain joins TRBV20-1 to TRBJ1-5, with 9 bases fitting TRBD1. Germline lookup yields CDR1 DFQATT and CDR2 SNEGSKA (reference sequence). V was pared by 4 bases and J by 3 bases, with 16 bases of the junction left unmatched. The CDR3 is 18 amino acids.

This clone was observed a few times. A much more abundant neighbour one base away suggests this may be a read error. The J gene is TRBJ2-1, the V gene TRBV7-9; D call uncertain. Germline V gives CDR1 SEHNR, CDR2 FQNEAQ (reference sequence). This CDR3 is built from 11 residues. V dropped 1 base and J dropped 7 bases, with 2 bases sitting between them. The CDR3 region has the DNA TGTGCCAGCAGCTTAGTGAATGAGCAGTTCTTC. It codes for CASSLVNEQFF.

This clone was counted ten times or more. The J gene is TRBJ1-1, the V gene TRBV9, with D tentatively TRBD1 (6 bases). The CDR3 loop spans 15 amino acids. V was cut by 4 bases and J by 1 base, with 14 bases left in between. Germline-derived CDR1 and CDR2 are SGDLS and YYNGEE. CDR3 bases: TGTGCCAGCAGCCAAAACAGGGAAGGGAACACTGAAGCTTTCTTT. Protein: CASSQNREGNTEAFF. Filled out from reference TRBV9 and TRBJ1-1, the complete variable domain reads DSGVTQTPKHLITATGQRVTLRCSPRSGDLSVYWYQQSLDQGLQFLIQYYNGEERAKGNILERFSAQQFPDLHSELNLSSLELGDSALYFCASSQNREGNTEAFFGQGTRLTVV.

This clone has a single count. The chain is built from TRBV6-2 or TRBV6-3 and TRBJ1-1, with unresolved D. CDR1 is MNHEY, CDR2 SVGEGT, per germline. The CDR3 is made up of 12 amino acids. Trimming left V 8 bases short and J 5 bases short, with 12 bases between. The CDR3 spells CASVEVRTEAFF. CDR3 in DNA: TGTGCCAGCGTGGAGGTTAGAACTGAAGCTTTCTTT.

This clone was counted only a few times. Because the CDR3 is missing its conserved closing phenylalanine or tryptophan, this is likely a read error. The chain is built from TRBV28 and TRBJ1-2; D might be TRBD1 (5 bases). The ends were cut back, 5 bases at V and 8 bases at J, with 18 bases in the middle. There are 14 residues in the CDR3. Germline V gives CDR1 MDHEN, CDR2 SYDVKM. The CDR3 spells CASSTPQGARGYTL. The DNA of the CDR3 is TGTGCCAGCAGTACACCCCAGGGTGCTCGAGGCTACACCCTC.

This clone was picked up many times. The V gene is TRBV27, the J gene TRBJ2-5, with TRBD1 as a possible D gene (7 bases). The CDR3 covers 14 residues. The germline V gene encodes CDR1 MNHEY and CDR2 SMNVEV (reference sequence). V was trimmed by 4 bases and J by 7 bases, leaving 16 bases between them. The CDR3: CASSSRTGGGTQYF. The CDR3 coding sequence is TGTGCCAGCAGTTCCCGGACAGGAGGGGGGACCCAGTACTTC.

This clone was seen only a few times. The chain couples TRBV10-2 to TRBJ2-7; D gene ambiguous. Germline CDR1 reads WSHSY; CDR2 reads SAAADI. The CDR3 sequence is 13 residues long. The ends were cut back, 5 bases at V and 2 bases at J, with 10 bases in the middle. The CDR3 DNA is TGCGCCAGCAGTTATGGCATAACCTACGAGCAGTACTTC. Translation: CASSYGITYEQYF.

The table lists this clone with many counts. V usage is TRBV7-3 and J usage is TRBJ2-1; 7 nucleotides line up with TRBD2. In germline, CDR1 is SGHTA, CDR2 FQGTGA. Losses at the gene ends were 2 bases for V and 8 bases for J; bases not matched to a gene: 12. The CDR3 contains 16 residues. The CDR3 DNA is TGTGCCAGCAGCTTATCAGGCGGGGGTCCTTACGATGAGCAGTTCTTC. Translating gives CASSLSGGGPYDEQFF.

This clone was counted ten times or more. The rearrangement joins TRBV2 to TRBJ1-1, with a weak D call TRBD1 (5 bases). Germline values: CDR1 SNHLY, CDR2 FYNNEI. The CDR3 runs 14 residues. V shed 7 bases and J shed 6 bases, with 18 bases lying between them. CDR3 amino acids: CASTLWGERSEAFF. The CDR3 region has the DNA TGTGCCAGCACTTTATGGGGGGAAAGGTCTGAAGCTTTCTTT.

This clone was observed many times. Mismatch with germline at one junction end may stem from a read error. The V and J genes are TRBV28 and TRBJ2-5, with TRBD2 identical over 8 bases. The CDR3 spans 16 residues. Germline V gene lookup returns CDR1 MDHEN and CDR2 SYDVKM. CDR3 sequence (DNA): TGTGCCAGTAGTTTATCGGGACTAGGTCTGAGTGAGACCCAGTACTTC. Translated: CASSLSGLGLSETQYF.